This T cell receptor beta chain was captured in a study of shared clonotypes between healthy human individuals. Study at large: Plates per donor: three CD4 naive, three CD4 memory, two CD8 naive, one CD8 memory. General observations from the study: Clonotype sharing across donors was expected to vary with sequencing depth. Naive CD4 clonotypes overlapped across a handful of donors at roughly 4.5%. Investigators collected only blood, and repertoires in tissues likely differ.

Naivety among CD8 cells was defined by CD45RO negativity and positive CCR7 selection, thereby excluding terminally differentiated effector memory CD45RA+ cells. The CDR3 runs 16 residues. Germline CDR1 MNHEY, CDR2 SMNVEV (reference sequence). V gave up 0 bases and J gave up 1 base, with 12 bases separating them. The data were produced by immunoSEQ multiplex PCR, yet TCRdb's version contains in-frame clones alone and is incomplete. The sample includes hundreds of thousands of clones, around 90% of them seen just once. With regard to this clone: Its antigen is unknown.

The chain has TRBV27 and TRBJ1-2; TRBD1 is a possible D gene (6 bases). Sequenced input: naive CD8+ T cells sorted from blood. This clonotype was sampled from a man under 40 in good health. CDR3 residues: CASSLSQGHFNYGYTF. DNA of the CDR3: TGTGCCAGCAGTTTATCTCAGGGGCACTTTAACTATGGCTACACCTTC.